The rows below give T cell receptor beta chains drawn from one sample of a study of blood T cell repertoires in COVID-19. The method was immunoSEQ multiplex PCR; TCRdb's version includes in-frame clones alone and lacks a portion of them. The sample lists 150,000 to 200,000 clones; about four fifths were seen once. Sequences were obtained from peripheral blood. These receptors were obtained from an elderly woman with COVID-19, enrolled during active disease. CDR3s include the opening cysteine and the closing phenylalanine or tryptophan. The order of the fields is D gene, clone size, V gene, J gene, CDR3 DNA, CDR3 protein. A D gene is named only where the DNA matches it firmly. A clone size is listed for some rows: how often the clone was seen (once, few, many), or a class if it is expanded.

.	.	TRBV21-1	TRBJ1-6	TGTGCCAGCAGCAACAACGGGACAGTTAATTCACCCCTCCACTTT	CASSNNGTVNSPLHF
.	once	TRBV11-3	TRBJ1-2	TGTGCCAGCAGCTTAGATGGGGCAGGAGAATATGGCTACACCTTC	CASSLDGAGEYGYTF
.	.	TRBV5-4	TRBJ2-5	TGTGCCCACAAGGGTAAGGGAGAGGAGACCCAGTACTTC	CAHKGKGEETQYF
TRBD1	.	TRBV19	TRBJ1-3	TGTGCCAGTAGCCCGGGACAGGGAGATGGAAACACCATATATTTT	CASSPGQGDGNTIYF
.	.	TRBV11-2	TRBJ2-5	TGTGCCAGCACAAAGGGGCTAACCAAGTACCAAGAGACCCAGTACTTC	CASTKGLTKYQETQYF
.	.	TRBV7-8	TRBJ2-7	TGTGCCAGCAGCCAAGACCACCGACAGAACCAGTACTTC	CASSQDHRQNQYF
TRBD1	.	TRBV3-1/TRBV3-2	TRBJ1-1	TGTGCCAGCAGCAGGGGGACAGGGGTTGAGACTGAAGCTTTCTTT	CASSRGTGVETEAFF
.	.	TRBV11-2	TRBJ1-1	TGTGCCAGCAGCCATACATCCCAGGGGAACACTGAAGCTTTCTTT	CASSHTSQGNTEAFF
.	.	TRBV28	TRBJ1-5	TGTGCCAGCAGTTGGGAGGGCAATCAGCCCCAGCATTTT	CASSWEGNQPQHF
TRBD1	.	TRBV2	TRBJ1-2	TGTGCCAGCAGTGTGACAGGGGATGGCTACACCTTC	CASSVTGDGYTF
.	once	TRBV5-1	TRBJ2-5	TGCGCCAGCAGCTCCCTGGACAGCTCTCAAGAGACCCAGTACTTC	CASSSLDSSQETQYF
TRBD1	.	TRBV6-6	TRBJ1-2	TGTGCCAGCAGTAACAGGGGCCGCTATGGCTACACCTTC	CASSNRGRYGYTF
.	.	TRBV5-1	TRBJ2-3	TGCGCCAGCAGCTTGGAAGGGCGGGGCCACACAGATACGCAGTATTTT	CASSLEGRGHTDTQYF
.	.	TRBV6-5	TRBJ1-1	TGTGCCAGCAGTTACTTACGGGGAGCTGAAGCTTTCTTT	CASSYLRGAEAFF
.	.	TRBV6-1	TRBJ1-5	TGTGCCAGCAGTGAAGCGGGAGTTGAAGACAATCAGCCCCAGCATTTT	CASSEAGVEDNQPQHF
TRBD1	.	TRBV19	TRBJ1-6	TGTGCCAGTAGCGGACAGGGTAGCACCCTCCACTTT	CASSGQGSTLHF
.	few	TRBV4-3	TRBJ1-2	TGCGCCAGCAGCCAAGATGTAAGGGAGAGCTATGGCTACACCTTC	CASSQDVRESYGYTF
.	.	TRBV19	TRBJ1-1	TGTGCCAGTAGTATATTCTCCGGGGAATCTGAAGCTTTCTTT	CASSIFSGESEAFF
.	.	TRBV30	TRBJ2-2	TGTGCCTGGAGTCAACCCGAGGGCGGGGAGCTGTTTTTT	CAWSQPEGGELFF
.	.	TRBV12-3/TRBV12-4	TRBJ1-5	TGTGCCAGCAGTTTCGGAGGAGATCAGCCCCAGCATTTT	CASSFGGDQPQHF
.	.	TRBV4-3	TRBJ2-1	TGCGCCAGCAGCCAAGATGGCATTCCCTACAATGAGCAGTTCTTC	CASSQDGIPYNEQFF
.	.	TRBV12-3/TRBV12-4	TRBJ1-2	TGTGCCAGCAGTTTGCAGGGAAACTATGGCTACACCTTC	CASSLQGNYGYTF
.	.	TRBV13	TRBJ2-6	TGTGCCAGCAGCTTATACAGGGCGTCTGGGGCCAACGTCCTGACTTTC	CASSLYRASGANVLTF
TRBD2	few	TRBV15	TRBJ2-5	TGTGCCACCAGCAGTCGGACTAGCGGGAGAGAAGAGACCCAGTACTTC	CATSSRTSGREETQYF
TRBD2	.	TRBV19	TRBJ2-7	TGTGCCAGTAGTATACGTTTGGGACTAGCGGTACAGTCCTACGAGCAGTACTTC	CASSIRLGLAVQSYEQYF
.	.	TRBV19	TRBJ1-5	TGTGCCAGTAGTATCGGTTCGAGCAATCAGCCCCAGCATTTT	CASSIGSSNQPQHF
TRBD2	.	TRBV28	TRBJ2-3	TGTGCCAGCAGTAGCCCTAGCGGGAAGGGCACAGATACGCAGTATTTT	CASSSPSGKGTDTQYF
.	.	TRBV7-2	TRBJ1-1	TGTGCCAGCAGCTCGGGGGATGGGCGGGCGGACACTGAAGCTTTCTTT	CASSSGDGRADTEAFF
.	.	TRBV23-1	TRBJ2-7	TGCGCCAGCAGTCAAGAGGGCTATTTGGAGAGGGTGGACGAGCAGTACTTC	CASSQEGYLERVDEQYF
.	few	TRBV4-3	TRBJ2-7	TGCGCCAGCAGTCCAGGGTTAGCCTACGAGCAGTACTTC	CASSPGLAYEQYF
TRBD1	.	TRBV11-2	TRBJ2-3	TGTGCCAGCAGCTGGGACAGCTACACAGATACGCAGTATTTT	CASSWDSYTDTQYF
.	.	TRBV13	TRBJ2-1	TGTGCCAGCAGCTCCAACCATTACTTGCCAGGGTTCTTC	CASSSNHYLPGFF
.	few	TRBV4-1	TRBJ2-6	TGCGCCAGCAGCCAAAGCACAGGGTTCGGGGCCAACGTCCTGACTTTC	CASSQSTGFGANVLTF
.	once	TRBV5-1	TRBJ2-5	TGCGCCAGCAGCTTGGGACTAGTGGATGATGAGACCCAGTACTTC	CASSLGLVDDETQYF
.	.	TRBV27	TRBJ1-5	TGTGCCAGCAGTGATGGACACCAAAATCAGCCCCAGCATTTT	CASSDGHQNQPQHF
.	.	TRBV12-3/TRBV12-4	TRBJ1-2	TGTGCCAGCAGTTTAACCGGTTATGGCTACACCTTC	CASSLTGYGYTF
.	.	TRBV19	TRBJ1-1	TGTGCCAGTACCCCATCGGGACATCCCGAAGCTTTCTTT	CASTPSGHPEAFF
.	once	TRBV5-8	TRBJ2-7	TGTGCCAGCAGATTGGGCGGGGTATACGAGCAGTACTTC	CASRLGGVYEQYF
.	.	TRBV29-1	TRBJ1-1	TGCAGCGGCGCGGCCTATAACACTGAAGCTTTCTTT	CSGAAYNTEAFF
TRBD2	.	TRBV4-2	TRBJ2-3	TGTGCCAGCAGCCATGATAGCGGGACTAGCACAGATACGCAGTATTTT	CASSHDSGTSTDTQYF
.	.	TRBV4-1	TRBJ2-1	TGCGCCAGCAGCCAAGTAAGTCGTGGAGTTTATGAGCAGTTCTTC	CASSQVSRGVYEQFF
TRBD1	.	TRBV4-3	TRBJ1-4	TGCGCCAGCAGCCCGGATGGACAGGGAGGGTTCGGAAAACTGTTTTTT	CASSPDGQGGFGKLFF
TRBD1	few	TRBV18	TRBJ1-6	TGTGCCAGCTCCCCTAGACCGGGACAGCTTAATTCACCCCTCCACTTT	CASSPRPGQLNSPLHF
.	.	TRBV6-5	TRBJ1-3	TGTGCCAGCAGGGGGGACGGGAGCTCTGGAAACACCATATATTTT	CASRGDGSSGNTIYF
.	.	TRBV4-1	TRBJ2-2	TGCGCCAGCAGCCAATCGCACCCGGGACTGGGCACCGGGGAGCTGTTTTTT	CASSQSHPGLGTGELFF
TRBD1	.	TRBV28	TRBJ2-7	TGTGCCATCTCAGTTTGGGACAGGGGAAGTGAGCAGTACTTC	CAISVWDRGSEQYF
.	.	TRBV2	TRBJ1-2	TGTGCCAGCAGTGTAGAAGGCAGCCACCTAGAGGGCTACACCTTC	CASSVEGSHLEGYTF
TRBD2	.	TRBV4-1	TRBJ2-5	TGCGCCAGCAGCCTCGGACTAGCGGGAGGTTGGGAGACCCAGTACTTC	CASSLGLAGGWETQYF
.	.	TRBV6-2/TRBV6-3	TRBJ1-2	TGTGCCAGCAGTTACGAGACAGCAGCCTATGGCTACACCTTC	CASSYETAAYGYTF
TRBD2	few	TRBV28	TRBJ2-1	TGTGCCAGCAGTTCAGGGACTAGCGGGAGTCCCTCCTACAATGAGCAGTTCTTC	CASSSGTSGSPSYNEQFF
TRBD1	.	TRBV6-2/TRBV6-3	TRBJ1-2	TGTGCCAGCAGTTCCGACAGGGGGGCGGTTCAAAACTATGGCTACACCTTC	CASSSDRGAVQNYGYTF
TRBD2	few	TRBV15	TRBJ2-1	TGTGCCACCAGCAGACTCGGACTAGCCTACAATGAGCAGTTCTTC	CATSRLGLAYNEQFF
TRBD2	.	TRBV7-2	TRBJ2-3	TGTGCCAGCAGCTTAGCCCCCCGGGGGGGCCAAGATACGCAGTATTTT	CASSLAPRGGQDTQYF